This T cell receptor beta chain was captured in a study of shared clonotypes between healthy human individuals. Splitting of each subset's genomic DNA was done evenly across several immunoSEQ plates. The protocol was immunoSEQ multiplex PCR, while the TCRdb copy is restricted to in-frame clones and leaves out a portion. Here the sample spans 1.6 million or so clones, 95% to 97% being singletons. As regards this clone: The antigen is unknown.

Whole-study findings and limits: Despite large depth, sorted-subset datasets appeared incompletely sequenced. There were few donors, and this limited the genetic and exposure-history diversity represented.

V trimming: 1 base; J trimming: 7 bases; junction bases outside the gene matches: 1. This CDR3 contains 13 residues. Germline V gives CDR1 LGHNT, CDR2 FRNRAP. The sequencing input was naive CD4+ T cells sorted from blood. Subset: CD45RA+ positively selected. This clonotype originated in a young man in good health. The gene calls are TRBV12-5 and TRBJ2-1, with 7 bases identical to TRBD2. CDR3 loop: CASGLAGGNEQFF. The CDR3 DNA reads as TGTGCTAGTGGTTTGGCGGGGGGAAATGAGCAGTTCTTC.